This note documents a single T cell receptor (beta chain) sequence. Other DNA variants within this sample encode the same CDR3. Clones were read by immunoSEQ multiplex PCR, and TCRdb kept only the in-frame ones, dropping some. Of about 220,000 clones detected, 82% appear once; the ten largest clones hold roughly 3.5%. The entry originates in a study of blood T cell repertoires in COVID-19. Cohort allocation depended upon clinical history that participants reported. Unmatched junction bases numbered 3, after V lost 4 bases and J lost 2 bases. Germline CDR1 and CDR2: SGHRS and YFSETQ. This CDR3 has 14 amino acids.

The origin of this receptor is a woman in her sixties who had recovered from COVID-19. The V gene is TRBV5-1, the J gene TRBJ1-5, with 7 bases identical to TRBD1. The specimen sequenced was PBMCs or T cells enriched from blood (not recorded which). CDR3 amino acids: CASSRTGGNQPQHF. The CDR3 coding sequence is TGCGCCAGCAGCCGGACAGGAGGCAATCAGCCCCAGCATTTT.